The entry below gives a single T cell receptor (beta chain) sequence along with its context. Seattle patients were enrolled while actively infected and followed longitudinally. The data are from a study of blood T cell repertoires in COVID-19. Study summary: The cDNA or gDNA used as material had been derived from T cells, B-cell-depleted T cells, or PBMCs.

The J segment lost 5 bases and the V segment lost 8 bases, leaving 12 bases of the junction unmatched. In germline, CDR1 is SGHAT, CDR2 FQNNGV. This CDR3 region has 15 residues. Per the original methods: Reference gene primer amplification gave nucleated cell count estimates. The protocol was immunoSEQ multiplex PCR, while the TCRdb copy is restricted to in-frame clones and leaves out a portion. The V and J calls and clone size were taken over from that table, and D and trimming were inferred from the DNA. The table lists roughly 480,000 clones, 89% of them singletons. V gene TRBV11-2 combines with J gene TRBJ2-5, with 9 bases fitting TRBD2. This clonotype originated in a young man with COVID-19, enrolled during active disease. Sequencing input: peripheral blood. The CDR3 sequence: CASRRLAGRTETQYF. CDR3 DNA: TGTGCCAGCCGGCGGCTAGCGGGAAGGACCGAGACCCAGTACTTC.